The clone carrying this T cell receptor (beta chain) was found many times. Antigen unknown. These data come from a study of neurological immune-mediated disorders. TCRdb used MiXCR to reprocess the 5' RACE reads, holding one entry per CDR3 protein. This table holds tens of thousands of distinct CDR3 sequences, roughly 13% found once. Study-wide findings and caveats: CDR3 amino acid sequences of expanded clones were not shared across subjects, a result suggesting private repertoires in all groups.

Documented time point: longitudinal time-point 1 (baseline). The germline gives CDR1 MGHRA, CDR2 YSYEKL. CDR3 size: 16 residues. Trimming removed 0 bases at V and 5 bases at J, with 15 bases between. The chain couples TRBV4-1 to TRBJ2-3; D not resolved. This TCR was sampled from a female donor with HTLV-1-associated myelopathy (HAM/TSP). Source material: PBMCs. The CDR3 bases are TGCGCCAGCAGCCAAGAACTTCAGGCTCGGCAAGATACGCAGTATTTT. Translated, it gives CASSQELQARQDTQYF.